This T cell receptor (beta chain) was found in a study of T cell clonality in common variable immunodeficiency. Notes on the study in general: CVID subjects had higher TCRbeta clonality than healthy controls, most marked in about a third. Fewer TCRbeta clones were shared among CVID subjects than controls.

The CDR3 spans 14 residues. V lost 6 bases to trimming and J lost 1 base; unmatched junction nucleotides: 5. Germline values: CDR1 SQVTM, CDR2 ANQGSEA. This clone was detected many times. Its antigen remains unidentified. The DNA ends 3 residues before the CDR3 does, and the rest of the CDR3 is filled in from the germline J gene. Here immunoSEQ multiplex PCR was the method, and the copy in TCRdb shows in-frame clones only, minus some. The sample includes 55,000 to 65,000 clones, none of them occurring once. V usage is TRBV29-1 and J usage is TRBJ2-7; TRBD2 agrees at 11 bases. The TCR originated in a person aged 18 to 75 in good health. Sequenced input: peripheral blood mononuclear cells. The DNA read from the CDR3 is TGCAGCGTCGGGGGGACTAGCGGTTCCTACGAG. As protein: CSVGGTSGSYE. The whole CDR3 is CSVGGTSGSYEQYF.